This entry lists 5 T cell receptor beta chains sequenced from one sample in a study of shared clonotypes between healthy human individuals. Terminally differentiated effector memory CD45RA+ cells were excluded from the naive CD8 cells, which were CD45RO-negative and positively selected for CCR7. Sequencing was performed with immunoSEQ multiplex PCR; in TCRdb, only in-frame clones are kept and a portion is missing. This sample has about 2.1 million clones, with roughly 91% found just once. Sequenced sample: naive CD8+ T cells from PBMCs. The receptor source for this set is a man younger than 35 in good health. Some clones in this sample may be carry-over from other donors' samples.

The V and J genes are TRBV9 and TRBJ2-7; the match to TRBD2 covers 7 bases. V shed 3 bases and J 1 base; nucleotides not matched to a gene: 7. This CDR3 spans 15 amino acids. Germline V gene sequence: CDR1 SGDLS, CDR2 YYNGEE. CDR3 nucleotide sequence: TGTGCCAGCAGCGGAGCGGCGCGGGGGTCCTACGAGCAGTACTTC. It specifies CASSGAARGSYEQYF.

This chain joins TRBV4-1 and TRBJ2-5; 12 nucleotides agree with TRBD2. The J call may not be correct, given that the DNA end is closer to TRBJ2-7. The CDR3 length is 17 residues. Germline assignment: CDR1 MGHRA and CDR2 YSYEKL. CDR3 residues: CASSQDLRGLAGHEQYF. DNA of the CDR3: TGCGCCAGCAGCCAAGATCTCAGGGGACTAGCGGGCCACGAGCAGTACTTC.

CDR3: CASSQDVRQGAVGELFF. CDR3 nucleotide sequence: TGCGCCAGCAGCCAAGATGTTAGACAGGGGGCGGTCGGGGAGCTGTTTTTT. The J gene is TRBJ2-2, the V gene TRBV4-3; 10 nucleotides agree with TRBD1. Germline CDR1 LGHNA, CDR2 YSLEER. J was trimmed by 7 bases and V by 0 bases; bases with no gene match: 8. This CDR3 comprises 17 residues.

The CDR3 loop reads CASSQDLGGPGYGYTF. As DNA, the CDR3 is TGTGCCAGCAGCCAAGATCTCGGGGGGCCTGGCTATGGCTACACCTTC. V gene TRBV4-2 combines with J gene TRBJ1-2; maybe TRBD1 (6 bases). Germline values: CDR1 LGHNA, CDR2 YNFKEQ. Between the trimmed V and J ends, which lost 0 bases and 4 bases, there was a span of 15 bases. There are 16 residues in the CDR3.

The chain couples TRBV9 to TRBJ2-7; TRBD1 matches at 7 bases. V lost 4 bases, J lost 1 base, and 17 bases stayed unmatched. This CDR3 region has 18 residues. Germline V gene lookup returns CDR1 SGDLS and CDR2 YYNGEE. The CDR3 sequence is CASSLTDRHDHNSYEQYF. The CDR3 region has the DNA TGTGCCAGCAGCTTGACGGACAGGCACGACCACAATTCCTACGAGCAGTACTTC.